This T cell receptor (beta chain) was captured by sequencing in a study of blood T cell repertoires in COVID-19. The protocol was immunoSEQ multiplex PCR, while the TCRdb copy is restricted to in-frame clones and leaves out a portion. The profile shows roughly 450,000 clones, 80% to 95% of them singletons. V lost 2 bases to trimming and J lost 8 bases, with 13 bases between them. CDR3 length: 13 amino acids. Per germline, CDR1 SGHNT and CDR2 YYREEE (reference sequence). The V call is TRBV5-4, the J call TRBJ1-2; D ambiguous. Sequencing was performed on PBMCs or T cells enriched from blood (not recorded which). The TCR comes from a man aged 18 to 30 who had recovered from COVID-19. CDR3 coding DNA: TGTGCCAGCAGCTTTCGCAGGCCTGAGGGCTACACCTTC. Translated, it gives CASSFRRPEGYTF. The variable domain in full, with the rest retrieved from reference TRBV5-4 and TRBJ1-2, is ETGVTQSPTHLIKTRGQQVTLRCSSQSGHNTVSWYQQALGQGPQFIFQYYREEENGRGNFPPRFSGLQFPNYSSELNVNALELDDSALYLCASSFRRPEGYTFGSGTRLTVV.